This T cell receptor (beta chain) is drawn from a study of blood T cell repertoires in COVID-19. Background on the study: Acute-phase and convalescent COVID-19 samples originated in the United States, Italy and Spain. PBMCs, B-cell-depleted T cells, or T cells were the source of the cDNA or gDNA that made up the material.

The germline V gene encodes CDR1 KGHDR and CDR2 SFDVKD. Trimming at V came to 6 bases and at J to 9 bases, leaving 11 bases not matched to a gene. The CDR3 sequence is 15 residues long. Authors' data handling: From reference gene primer amplification, estimates of nucleated cell counts were derived. Measured with immunoSEQ multiplex PCR; TCRdb has only the in-frame clones, and not every one. Clonal size and the V and J genes are those of that table, whereas D and trimming came from the DNA. The sample contains about 49,000 clones, more than 65% of which appear only once. The chain is built from TRBV24-1 and TRBJ2-3; 10 bases line up with TRBD1. The origin of this receptor is an older woman with acute or convalescent COVID-19. Source material: peripheral blood. The CDR3 reads CATSRSGQGISTQYF. CDR3 bases: TGTGCCACCAGTAGATCGGGACAGGGGATTAGCACGCAGTATTTT.